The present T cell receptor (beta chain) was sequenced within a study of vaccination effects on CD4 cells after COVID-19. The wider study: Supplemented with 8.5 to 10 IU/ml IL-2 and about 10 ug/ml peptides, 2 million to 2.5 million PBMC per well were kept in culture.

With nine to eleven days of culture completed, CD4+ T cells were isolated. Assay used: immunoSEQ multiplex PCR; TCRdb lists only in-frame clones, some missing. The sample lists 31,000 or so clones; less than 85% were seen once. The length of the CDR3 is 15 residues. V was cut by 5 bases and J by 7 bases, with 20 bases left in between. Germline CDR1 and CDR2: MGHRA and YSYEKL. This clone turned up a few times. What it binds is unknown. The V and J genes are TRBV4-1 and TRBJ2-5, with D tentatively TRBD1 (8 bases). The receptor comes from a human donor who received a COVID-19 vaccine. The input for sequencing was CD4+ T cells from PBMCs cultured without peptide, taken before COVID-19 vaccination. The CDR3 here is CASSARTTGEGTQYF. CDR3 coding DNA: TGCGCCAGCAGCGCACGGACGACAGGGGAGGGGACCCAGTACTTC.